This TCR beta chain was retrieved from a study of cytomegalovirus exposure and HLA in healthy donors. In the case of this clone: Its antigen is undetermined.

Vbeta (60) and Jbeta (13) primers were used in the PCR. Assay: immunoSEQ multiplex PCR; the TCRdb copy retains only in-frame clones and omits some. In the table there are approximately 170,000 clones, about 79% of which are singletons. The study, taken as a whole, reports: The listing of some 170 TCR beta chains classed them as cytomegalovirus-associated. Later analysis suggested links between common viral pathogens and several top significant clusters.

Nominal health characterized the donors when sampled, though unrecorded immune exposures were likely. The length of the CDR3 is 14 residues. Trimming removed 5 bases at V and 7 bases at J, with 18 bases between. Germline V gene sequence: CDR1 SGHVS, CDR2 FQNEAQ. Sequenced sample: PBMCs. The TCR comes from a female donor in good health and CMV-seronegative. This sequence joins TRBV7-8 and TRBJ2-7; weak D call: TRBD2 (6 bases). CDR3 nucleotides: TGTGCCAGCAGCCTCCTGAGCGGAGGGCGAGAGCAGTACTTC. As protein: CASSLLSGGREQYF.